These T cell receptor beta chains were read from a single sample in a study of CXCR3-negative and CXCR3-positive naive CD8 T cells. TCRdb reanalyzed the 5' RACE reads and collapses them to one entry per CDR3 protein, without DNA. The sample has 40,000 to 45,000 distinct CDR3 sequences. Sequenced sample: naive CXCR3- CD8+ T cells from blood. These receptor sequences come from a human donor in good health. Some clones in this sample may be carry-over from other donors' samples. The CDR3 runs from the conserved cysteine through the conserved F or W. Size is stated for part of the rows, as once, few or many counts, or as a class when the clone is expanded.

J gene: TRBJ2-7
V gene: TRBV6-5
clone size: -
CDR3 protein: CASGQGASYEQYF

J gene: TRBJ2-7
V gene: TRBV20-1
clone size: -
CDR3 protein: CSARDIEDETYEQYF

J gene: TRBJ2-7
V gene: TRBV7-2
clone size: -
CDR3 protein: CASSFLAGGYEQYF

J gene: TRBJ2-2
V gene: TRBV29-1
clone size: -
CDR3 protein: CSAQGANTGELFF

J gene: TRBJ1-1
V gene: TRBV4-3
clone size: medium-sized
CDR3 protein: CASSQARQGNTEAFF

J gene: TRBJ2-5
V gene: TRBV9
clone size: -
CDR3 protein: CASSGDRGAYQETQYF

J gene: TRBJ2-7
V gene: TRBV7-6
clone size: -
CDR3 protein: CASSLTPGQDYEQYF

J gene: TRBJ2-7
V gene: TRBV29-1
clone size: -
CDR3 protein: CSVEEPGREGEQYF

J gene: TRBJ2-3
V gene: TRBV7-2
clone size: -
CDR3 protein: CASSLGILALTDTQYF

J gene: TRBJ1-2
V gene: TRBV3-1
clone size: -
CDR3 protein: CASSQAETGFLCTF

J gene: TRBJ1-2
V gene: TRBV9
clone size: -
CDR3 protein: CASSVQGAPVNGYTF

J gene: TRBJ2-3
V gene: TRBV12-3/TRBV12-4
clone size: -
CDR3 protein: CASSLGLAGGHGTDTQYF

J gene: TRBJ1-1
V gene: TRBV14
clone size: -
CDR3 protein: CASSPPPGQGEGTEAFF

J gene: TRBJ2-3
V gene: TRBV29-1
clone size: -
CDR3 protein: CSALAGQAAQGSTDTQYF

J gene: TRBJ2-7
V gene: TRBV3-1
clone size: -
CDR3 protein: CASSQEEWSREWYF

J gene: TRBJ2-1
V gene: TRBV6-4
clone size: -
CDR3 protein: CASSDQASGGANEQFF

J gene: TRBJ1-4
V gene: TRBV18
clone size: -
CDR3 protein: CASSQQGMDEKLFF

J gene: TRBJ1-1
V gene: TRBV20-1
clone size: -
CDR3 protein: CSAPAGQGFSPGNTEAFF

J gene: TRBJ1-1
V gene: TRBV20-1
clone size: -
CDR3 protein: CSARTETNTEAFF

J gene: TRBJ2-1
V gene: TRBV9
clone size: -
CDR3 protein: CASSVGGGALNEQFF

J gene: TRBJ2-7
V gene: TRBV6-5
clone size: -
CDR3 protein: CASSYSTGVNGYEQYF

J gene: TRBJ2-3
V gene: TRBV29-1
clone size: -
CDR3 protein: CSVEDALSGTEDTQYF

J gene: TRBJ1-6
V gene: TRBV6-1
clone size: -
CDR3 protein: CASGWLLRAESPLHF

J gene: TRBJ1-1
V gene: TRBV11-2
clone size: -
CDR3 protein: CASSPSSNDWEAFF

J gene: TRBJ1-2
V gene: TRBV9
clone size: -
CDR3 protein: CASSPGTVTNYGYTF

J gene: TRBJ2-1
V gene: TRBV6-2/TRBV6-3
clone size: -
CDR3 protein: CASSYSRTYNEQFF

J gene: TRBJ2-1
V gene: TRBV11-2
clone size: -
CDR3 protein: CASSLGNSNEQFF

J gene: TRBJ2-1
V gene: TRBV27
clone size: -
CDR3 protein: CASSRLSGSLYNEQFF

J gene: TRBJ1-6
V gene: TRBV11-2
clone size: -
CDR3 protein: CASSLGGFGNSPLHF

J gene: TRBJ2-1
V gene: TRBV29-1
clone size: -
CDR3 protein: CSGDINDEQFF

J gene: TRBJ2-2
V gene: TRBV5-1
clone size: -
CDR3 protein: CASSHTGQITGELFF

J gene: TRBJ2-2
V gene: TRBV29-1
clone size: -
CDR3 protein: CSVEDPGSTGELFF

J gene: TRBJ2-3
V gene: TRBV6-2/TRBV6-3
clone size: -
CDR3 protein: CASSYSGGVTDTQYF

J gene: TRBJ2-3
V gene: TRBV28
clone size: -
CDR3 protein: CASSLPGVGTDTQYF

J gene: TRBJ2-1
V gene: TRBV6-5
clone size: -
CDR3 protein: CASRDGGQSSYNEQFF

J gene: TRBJ1-2
V gene: TRBV20-1
clone size: -
CDR3 protein: CSAAGTGFYGYTF

J gene: TRBJ2-6
V gene: TRBV3-1
clone size: -
CDR3 protein: CASSQTVSGANVLTF

J gene: TRBJ1-5
V gene: TRBV6-2/TRBV6-3
clone size: -
CDR3 protein: CASNLWAGSNQPQHF

J gene: TRBJ2-1
V gene: TRBV29-1
clone size: -
CDR3 protein: CSGSSPTYNEQFF

J gene: TRBJ2-7
V gene: TRBV7-6
clone size: -
CDR3 protein: CASSPAGAAYEQYF

J gene: TRBJ1-5
V gene: TRBV20-1
clone size: -
CDR3 protein: CSARTTREYSNQPQHF